The sequence of this T cell receptor beta chain was determined in a study of CD8 T cells in ankylosing spondylitis. Study conclusions and caveats: As for the disease-linked clones, they showed a CD8+ phenotype and occurred at relatively low frequencies in peripheral blood. The study identified a TCR beta motif of roughly eight highly homologous variants that appeared characteristic of ankylosing spondylitis blood.

Quantitative 5'-RACE was performed with molecular barcodes, and it yielded the TCR beta libraries. TCRdb fed the 5' RACE reads into MiXCR, producing one record per CDR3 protein. Of about 140,000 distinct CDR3 sequences listed, under 35% are singletons. CDR1 and CDR2 from the germline V gene are SEHNR and FQNEAQ (reference sequence). The CDR3 runs to 12 residues. Trimming left V 2 bases short and J 8 bases short, with 9 bases between. This clonotype was seen a few times. Its target is not known. The rearrangement links TRBV7-9 to TRBJ1-2, with unresolved D. The TCR comes from a male donor with ankylosing spondylitis. Sequencing was done on a sample of synovial fluid, either unsorted or a sorted T cell fraction (not recorded which). The CDR3 DNA is TGTGCCAGCAGCTTAAATCAGGAAGGCTACACCTTC. It translates to CASSLNQEGYTF.